The 31 T cell receptor beta chains listed next were all sequenced from one sample in a study of OX40 agonist ivuxolimab in advanced cancers. Only in-frame clones appear in the TCRdb table, and some are missing; sequencing was by immunoSEQ multiplex PCR. The sample has approximately 76,000 clones, approximately 85% seen once. The material was CD4+ or CD8+ T cells sorted from blood, obtained in a trial of the OX40 agonist ivuxolimab. Receptor source: an adult with an advanced solid tumor such as melanoma, head and neck, liver or kidney cancer.

This chain links TRBV7-6 with TRBJ1-3; D is ambiguous. Germline-derived CDR1 and CDR2 are SGHVS and FNYEAQ. The germline V and J ends were trimmed by 5 bases and 8 bases, with 16 bases remaining between them. This CDR3 spans 14 amino acids. CDR3 in DNA: TGTGCCAGCAGCCCAGGACTGTTAGGTGACACCATATATTTT. As protein: CASSPGLLGDTIYF.

Points on this clone: Distinct nucleotide sequences in the sample also encode this CDR3. The CDR3 nucleotides read TGTGCCAGCAGCCTCGGGGGAGGCGAGGATACGCAGTATTTT. This gives the protein CASSLGGGEDTQYF. This chain uses TRBV4-2 with TRBJ2-3; tentative D call: TRBD2 (6 bases). With 4 bases removed from V and 6 bases from J, the gap between germline ends came to 14 bases. CDR1 is LGHNA and CDR2 is YNFKEQ in the germline V gene. The CDR3 is 14 residues long.

The chain links TRBV29-1 to TRBJ2-1; 11 bases align to TRBD1. The CDR3 spans 16 residues. The ends lost 6 bases at V and 2 bases at J; junction bases unmatched: 9. The germline V gene encodes CDR1 SQVTM and CDR2 ANQGSEA. The CDR3 loop reads CSVLDLGQGAYNEQFF. Written as DNA, the CDR3 is TGCAGCGTCCTAGACCTGGGACAGGGGGCCTACAATGAGCAGTTCTTC.

The genes are TRBV19 and TRBJ2-7, with 7 positions matching TRBD2. The CDR3 runs 15 residues. Trimming removed 4 bases from V and 4 bases from J; junction bases left unmatched: 10. Germline CDR1 and CDR2: LNHDA and SQIVND (reference sequence). CDR3: CASSSPSGRGYEQYF. CDR3 bases: TGTGCCAGTAGTAGTCCCTCGGGGCGGGGGTACGAGCAGTACTTC.

This sequence joins TRBV19 and TRBJ1-2; the D is unclear. V shed 7 bases and J shed 0 bases, with 18 bases lying between them. The CDR3 is 16 amino acids. Germline loops: CDR1 LNHDA, CDR2 SQIVND (reference sequence). DNA for the CDR3: TGTGCCAGTATGGCCGGTGGCAGCTCTCCTAACTATGGCTACACCTTC. Protein: CASMAGGSSPNYGYTF.

The DNA of the CDR3 is TGCGCCAGCGGAAGAACGGGACAGGGGGCCGCCGGGGAGCTGTTTTTT. It codes for CASGRTGQGAAGELFF. The rearrangement uses TRBV5-1 and TRBJ2-2; 12 positions agree with TRBD1. CDR3 size: 16 residues. After removal of 7 bases from V and 6 bases from J, the junction contained 10 bases not matched to a gene. The germline gives CDR1 SGHRS, CDR2 YFSETQ.

The rearrangement links TRBV4-1 to TRBJ1-5, with D possibly TRBD1 on 5 matching bases. V was pared by 0 bases and J by 9 bases, with 15 bases between. CDR1 and CDR2 from the germline V gene are MGHRA and YSYEKL. This CDR3 has 15 amino acids. CDR3 in DNA: TGCGCCAGCAGCCAAGATGACGGGGGTCCCCGGCCCCAGCATTTT. This codes for CASSQDDGGPRPQHF.

This sequence joins TRBV5-1 and TRBJ2-1; 7 nucleotides agree with TRBD2. The V gene end was trimmed by 1 base and the J gene end by 7 bases; junction bases not matched to a gene: 5. This CDR3 region has 14 residues. CDR1 is SGHRS, CDR2 YFSETQ, per germline. The CDR3 nucleotides read TGCGCCAGCAGCTTGTTCCAAGCGGGAAATGAGCAGTTCTTC. It specifies CASSLFQAGNEQFF.

The chain links TRBV6-1 to TRBJ2-2, with no clear D. The germline V gene has CDR1 MNHNS and CDR2 SASEGT. The CDR3 sequence is 12 residues long. V was trimmed by 7 bases and J by 6 bases, leaving 9 bases between them. CDR3 sequence (DNA): TGTGCCAGCACTGTATTCCCCGGGGAGCTGTTTTTT. It encodes CASTVFPGELFF.

J is TRBJ1-2 and V is TRBV27; 8 bases align to TRBD1. The trim removed 2 bases at V and 6 bases at J, leaving 11 bases unmatched. This CDR3 spans 16 amino acids. Germline CDR1 and CDR2: MNHEY and SMNVEV (reference sequence). The CDR3 spells CASSLTAPGGMDGYTF. CDR3 bases: TGTGCCAGCAGTTTAACGGCCCCAGGGGGCATGGATGGCTACACCTTC.

J is TRBJ1-3 and V is TRBV7-6; D ambiguous. The ends were cut back, 1 base at V and 2 bases at J, with 9 bases in the middle. The germline gives CDR1 SGHVS, CDR2 FNYEAQ. This CDR3 is 15 amino acids long. The CDR3 bases are TGTGCCAGCAGCTTAGGGTGGGGAACTGGAAACACCATATATTTT. Amino acids: CASSLGWGTGNTIYF.

The chain employs TRBV7-8 and TRBJ1-2; the match to TRBD1 covers 10 bases. Per the germline V gene, CDR1 is SGHVS and CDR2 is FQNEAQ. J gave up 4 bases and V 0 bases, and 11 bases lay outside the gene matches. The CDR3 sequence is 18 residues long. The CDR3 loop is CASSLAHAGTGVSYGYTF. As DNA, the CDR3 is TGTGCCAGCAGCTTAGCCCACGCCGGGACAGGGGTGAGCTATGGCTACACCTTC.

This clone appeared once. The chain carries TRBV9 and TRBJ2-7, with TRBD2 identical over 8 bases. The V segment lost 0 bases and the J segment 2 bases; nucleotides outside the gene matches: 1. This CDR3 has 14 amino acids. Per germline, CDR1 SGDLS and CDR2 YYNGEE. CDR3 in DNA: TGTGCCAGCAGCGTAGGAGCGGGGGCCTACGAGCAGTACTTC. It translates to CASSVGAGAYEQYF.

There are a few counts of this clone. The chain has TRBV6-6 and TRBJ2-7; D is unclear. Trimming shortened V by 7 bases and J by 3 bases, and 4 bases separated the two germline ends. The CDR3 is 10 amino acids. Looked up from germline, CDR1 is MNHNY and CDR2 is SVGAGI (reference sequence). CDR3 bases: TGTGCCAGCAAAGACTACGAGCAGTACTTC. It codes for CASKDYEQYF.

The V and J genes are TRBV11-2 and TRBJ1-3; D uncertain. Between the trimmed V and J ends, which lost 5 bases and 0 bases, there was a span of 8 bases. The CDR3 has 14 residues. The germline CDR1 and CDR2 sequences are SGHAT and FQNNGV. CDR3 sequence reads: CASSEQSSGNTIYF. The CDR3 DNA follows: TGTGCCAGCAGCGAACAGAGCTCTGGAAACACCATATATTTT. The whole variable domain, filled in from reference TRBV11-2 and TRBJ1-3, reads EAGVAQSPRYKIIEKRQSVAFWCNPISGHATLYWYQQILGQGPKLLIQFQNNGVVDDSQLPKDRFSAERLKGVDSTLKIQPAKLEDSAVYLCASSEQSSGNTIYFGEGSWLTVV.

V usage is TRBV7-2 and J usage is TRBJ2-5, with 8 bases identical to TRBD1. Germline lookup yields CDR1 SGHTA and CDR2 FQGNSA. Trimming at V came to 5 bases and at J to 6 bases, leaving 14 bases not matched to a gene. The CDR3 loop spans 16 amino acids. As DNA, the CDR3 is TGTGCCAGCAGCAAAGATGGACAGGGTGAGAGAAAGACCCAGTACTTC. Encoded protein: CASSKDGQGERKTQYF. The complete variable domain, with remaining parts taken from reference TRBV7-2 and TRBJ2-5, reads GAGVSQSPSNKVTEKGKDVELRCDPISGHTALYWYRQSLGQGLEFLIYFQGNSAPDKSGLPSDRFSAERTGGSVSTLTIQRTQQEDSAVYLCASSKDGQGERKTQYFGPGTRLLVL.

The chain links TRBV30 to TRBJ1-4; D perhaps matches TRBD1 (6 bases). V dropped 3 bases and J dropped 7 bases, with 15 bases sitting between them. Germline V CDR1 and CDR2: GTSNPN, SVGIG (reference sequence). This CDR3 has 14 amino acids. CDR3 in amino acids: CAWRKGGGGEKLFF. The CDR3 region has the DNA TGTGCCTGGAGGAAAGGAGGGGGAGGTGAAAAACTGTTTTTT. Full variable domain (missing parts from reference TRBV30 and TRBJ1-4): SQTIHQWPATLVQPVGSPLSLECTVEGTSNPNLYWYRQAAGRGLQLLFYSVGIGQISSEVPQNLSASRPQDRQFILSSKKLLLSDSGFYLCAWRKGGGGEKLFFGSGTQLSVL.

The rearrangement links TRBV5-6 to TRBJ2-1; TRBD1 agrees at 8 bases. The CDR3 is 15 amino acids. CDR1 is SGHDT, CDR2 YYEEEE, per germline. After removal of 3 bases from V and 4 bases from J, the junction contained 6 bases not matched to a gene. In DNA form, the CDR3 reads TGTGCCAGCAGCTCCGGACAGGGATCATACAATGAGCAGTTCTTC. As protein: CASSSGQGSYNEQFF.

In its sample, this clone was seen once. The rearrangement joins TRBV19 to TRBJ1-5, with 7 nucleotides matching TRBD1. Germline loops: CDR1 LNHDA, CDR2 SQIVND (reference sequence). The V segment lost 7 bases and the J segment 2 bases; nucleotides outside the gene matches: 5. The CDR3 extends over 14 amino acids. CDR3 loop: CASTLTGGNQPQHF. CDR3 DNA sequence: TGTGCCAGTACCCTAACAGGGGGCAATCAGCCCCAGCATTTT. The full variable domain, its missing parts supplied by reference TRBV19 and TRBJ1-5, is DGGITQSPKYLFRKEGQNVTLSCEQNLNHDAMYWYRQDPGQGLRLIYYSQIVNDFQKGDIAEGYSVSREKKESFPLTVTSAQKNPTAFYLCASTLTGGNQPQHFGDGTRLSIL.

The chain employs TRBV9 and TRBJ1-4; 11 positions match TRBD1. Losses at the gene ends were 3 bases for V and 8 bases for J; bases not matched to a gene: 3. Germline V gene data show CDR1 as SGDLS and CDR2 as YYNGEE. The CDR3 runs to 14 residues. DNA for the CDR3: TGTGCCAGCAGCGCGGACAGGGGGCGAGAAAAACTGTTTTTT. This codes for CASSADRGREKLFF.

The chain links TRBV18 to TRBJ1-3, with D hard to call. V dropped 3 bases and J dropped 0 bases, with 18 bases sitting between them. The germline CDR1 and CDR2 sequences are KGHSH and LQKENI. This CDR3 has 18 amino acids. The CDR3 protein is CASSPLQRIRSSGNTIYF. As DNA, the CDR3 is TGTGCCAGCTCACCCCTCCAGAGGATTCGGAGCTCTGGAAACACCATATATTTT.

The rearrangement uses TRBV5-1 and TRBJ2-5; 8 nucleotides line up with TRBD2. The CDR3 spans 15 residues. Germline CDR1 is SGHRS and CDR2 is YFSETQ. Unmatched junction bases numbered 12, after V lost 6 bases and J lost 5 bases. The CDR3 bases are TGCGCCAGCACGTTCGGTGGGACTAGTCAGGAGACCCAGTACTTC. It codes for CASTFGGTSQETQYF.

V is TRBV27 and J is TRBJ2-3, with D tentatively TRBD2 (5 bases). Looked up from germline, CDR1 is MNHEY and CDR2 is SMNVEV (reference sequence). Trimming took 2 bases from V and 2 from J, leaving 14 bases between them. The CDR3 sequence is 16 residues long. Written as DNA, the CDR3 is TGTGCCAGCAGTTTAGAGAAGAGGGTTAACACAGATACGCAGTATTTT. This gives the protein CASSLEKRVNTDTQYF.

This clone appeared once. The chain links TRBV7-8 to TRBJ1-1; D gene uncertain. Germline CDR1 and CDR2: SGHVS and FQNEAQ. Deletions cut 3 bases from V and 4 bases from J, with 9 bases between. The CDR3 length is 13 residues. The CDR3, as DNA: TGTGCCAGCAGCTTCGGGTGGGGCACTGAAGCTTTCTTT. This translates into CASSFGWGTEAFF.

This sequence joins TRBV7-2 and TRBJ2-1, with a tentative D call TRBD2 (6 bases). The CDR3 has 16 amino acids. In germline, CDR1 is SGHTA, CDR2 FQGNSA. Deletions cut 4 bases from V and 0 bases from J, with 13 bases between. CDR3 bases: TGTGCCAGCAGCTCCGGAGGGGACTCCTCCTACAATGAGCAGTTCTTC. It translates to CASSSGGDSSYNEQFF.

The chain combines TRBV6-4 with TRBJ2-1, with 13 bases lining up with TRBD2. This CDR3 is built from 17 residues. Germline trimming cut 7 bases from V and 3 bases from J; bases unmatched to any gene: 9. CDR1 and CDR2 (germline): MRHNA, SNTAGT. CDR3 nucleotide sequence: TGTGCCAGCATTAGAGAGGGACTAGCGGGAAACTACAATGAGCAGTTCTTC. Translating it yields CASIREGLAGNYNEQFF.

This clone was seen a single time. The chain carries TRBV5-1 and TRBJ2-1, with 14 bases aligning to TRBD2. CDR1 is SGHRS, CDR2 YFSETQ, per germline. The CDR3 extends over 18 amino acids. The V and J ends lost 0 bases and 4 bases, in that order; junction bases with no gene match: 6. The CDR3 DNA is TGCGCCAGCAGCTTGGTGGGGACTAGCGGGGGAACTTACAATGAGCAGTTCTTC. Translating gives CASSLVGTSGGTYNEQFF.

The chain links TRBV5-6 to TRBJ2-6, with 10 bases fitting TRBD1. The V gene end was trimmed by 4 bases and the J gene end by 4 bases; junction bases not matched to a gene: 11. The CDR3 runs 18 residues. CDR1 is SGHDT and CDR2 is YYEEEE in the germline V gene. The CDR3 DNA follows: TGTGCCAGCAGCGGCATGGGGGACAGGGGTTCCGGGGCCAACGTCCTGACTTTC. Its translation: CASSGMGDRGSGANVLTF.

The chain employs TRBV5-6 and TRBJ1-3; D remains ambiguous. This CDR3 is 17 amino acids long. Trimming removed 0 bases from V and 0 bases from J, with 13 bases in between. Germline assignment: CDR1 SGHDT and CDR2 YYEEEE. The CDR3 loop is CASSLARGLRSGNTIYF. CDR3 bases: TGTGCCAGCAGCTTGGCCCGAGGACTCCGCTCTGGAAACACCATATATTTT.

The chain links TRBV7-2 to TRBJ2-7; TRBD2 agrees at 15 bases. CDR3 size: 18 residues. CDR1 is SGHTA, CDR2 FQGNSA, per germline. V gave up 5 bases and J gave up 2 bases; unmatched junction bases: 10. The CDR3 coding sequence is TGTGCCAGCAGCGCCGGGACTAGCGGGGGGACTCGGACCTACGAGCAGTACTTC. Its protein product is CASSAGTSGGTRTYEQYF.

The chain links TRBV30 to TRBJ2-6, with D hard to call. The CDR3 totals 14 residues. The germline V and J ends were trimmed by 2 bases and 1 base, with 6 bases remaining between them. Germline CDR1 GTSNPN, CDR2 SVGIG (reference sequence). The CDR3 reads CAWSQRSGANVLTF. CDR3 sequence (DNA): TGTGCCTGGAGTCAAAGGTCTGGGGCCAACGTCCTGACTTTC.